The sequence of this T cell receptor (beta chain) was determined in a study of T cells expressing NK-cell markers. About the research overall: The eight sequenced donors comprised seven who were HCMV-seropositive and one who was seronegative. Study observations and caveats: As a fraction of CD8+ T cells, dominant NKG2C+ clonotypes reached roughly 1.0-7.5% in six donors.

From germline, CDR1 is MNHEY and CDR2 SVGAGI. The CDR3 runs to 16 residues. Using the 5' RACE reads, TCRdb records one entry per CDR3 protein without DNA. The data show 300,000 to 450,000 distinct CDR3 sequences, and the top ten clones hold about 5.2%. About this clonotype: Its antigen is undetermined.

This chain joins TRBV6-5 and TRBJ2-7; TCRdb lists TRBD2, though no DNA is available to test this call. The sequenced sample was blood T cells: a sorted CD56 or NKG2C T cell subset, CD4+ or CD8+ T cells, or bulk PBMC T cells (not recorded which). The receptor's source is a man aged 18 to 70 in good health. CDR3 region: CASSSSRLAGVNEQYF.